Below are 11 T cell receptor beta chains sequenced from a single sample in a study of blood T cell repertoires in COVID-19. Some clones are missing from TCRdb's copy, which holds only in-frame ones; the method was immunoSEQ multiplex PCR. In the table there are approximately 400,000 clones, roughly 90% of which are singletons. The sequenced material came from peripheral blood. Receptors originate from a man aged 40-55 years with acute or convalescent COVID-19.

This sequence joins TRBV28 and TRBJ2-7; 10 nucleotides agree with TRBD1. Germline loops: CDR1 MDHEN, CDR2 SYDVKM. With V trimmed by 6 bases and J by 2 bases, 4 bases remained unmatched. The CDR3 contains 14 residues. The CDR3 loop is CASRTDRGPYEQYF. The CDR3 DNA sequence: TGTGCCAGCAGGACAGACAGGGGGCCCTACGAGCAGTACTTC.

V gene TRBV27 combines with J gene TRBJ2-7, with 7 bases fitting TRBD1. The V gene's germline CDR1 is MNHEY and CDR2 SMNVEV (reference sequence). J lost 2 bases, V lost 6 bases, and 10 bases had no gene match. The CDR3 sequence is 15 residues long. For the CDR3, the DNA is TGTGCCAGCAGCCCGACCGGACAGGCCCCCTACGAGCAGTACTTC. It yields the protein CASSPTGQAPYEQYF.

The CDR3 reads CSASDGGLNTEAFF. The CDR3 DNA reads as TGCAGCGCTAGTGACGGGGGGCTGAACACTGAAGCTTTCTTT. J is TRBJ1-1 and V is TRBV29-1; the D gene is possibly TRBD1 (6 bases). Germline values: CDR1 SQVTM, CDR2 ANQGSEA. V shed 7 bases and J shed 0 bases, with 15 bases lying between them. This CDR3 region has 14 residues.

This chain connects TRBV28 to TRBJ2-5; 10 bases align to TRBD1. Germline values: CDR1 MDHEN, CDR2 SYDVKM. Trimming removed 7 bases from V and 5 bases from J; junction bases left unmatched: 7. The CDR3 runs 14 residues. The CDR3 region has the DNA TGTGCCAGCAATCGACAGGGGGCGGGGGAGACCCAGTACTTC. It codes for CASNRQGAGETQYF.

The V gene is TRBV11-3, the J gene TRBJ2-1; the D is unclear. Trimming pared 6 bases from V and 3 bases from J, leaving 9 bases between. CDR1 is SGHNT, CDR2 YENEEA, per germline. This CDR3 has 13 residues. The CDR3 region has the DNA TGTGCCAGCAGTACATTCGTCTACAATGAGCAGTTCTTC. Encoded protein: CASSTFVYNEQFF.

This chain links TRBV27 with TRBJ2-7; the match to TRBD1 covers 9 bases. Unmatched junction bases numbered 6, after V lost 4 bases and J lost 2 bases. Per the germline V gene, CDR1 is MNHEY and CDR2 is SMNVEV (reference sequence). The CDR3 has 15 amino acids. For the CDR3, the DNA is TGTGCCAGCAGTTCAAGACAGGGGGGGGCCTACGAGCAGTACTTC. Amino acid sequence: CASSSRQGGAYEQYF.

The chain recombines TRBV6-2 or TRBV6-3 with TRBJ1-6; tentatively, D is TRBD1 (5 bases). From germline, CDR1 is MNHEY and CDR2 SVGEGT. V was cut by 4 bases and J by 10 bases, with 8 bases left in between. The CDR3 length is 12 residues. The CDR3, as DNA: TGTGCCAGCAGTTCGAAGGGGTCACCCCTCCACTTT. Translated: CASSSKGSPLHF.

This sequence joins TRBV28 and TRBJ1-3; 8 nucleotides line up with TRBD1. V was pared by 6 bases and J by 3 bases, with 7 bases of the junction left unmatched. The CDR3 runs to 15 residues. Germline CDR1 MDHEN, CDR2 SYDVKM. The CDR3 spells CASRIPGGNGNTIYF. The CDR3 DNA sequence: TGTGCCAGCAGGATTCCAGGGGGCAATGGAAACACCATATATTTT.

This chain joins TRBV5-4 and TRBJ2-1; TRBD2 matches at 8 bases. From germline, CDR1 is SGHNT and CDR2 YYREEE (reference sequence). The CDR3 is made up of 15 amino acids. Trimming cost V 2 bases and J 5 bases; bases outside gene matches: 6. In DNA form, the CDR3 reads TGTGCCAGCAGCTTACGGCTAGCGGGCAACAATGAGCAGTTCTTC. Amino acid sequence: CASSLRLAGNNEQFF.

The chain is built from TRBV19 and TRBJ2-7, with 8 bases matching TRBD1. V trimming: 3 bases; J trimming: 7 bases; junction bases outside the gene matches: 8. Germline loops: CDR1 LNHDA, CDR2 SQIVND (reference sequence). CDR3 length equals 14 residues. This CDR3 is CASSIRTGPPEQYF. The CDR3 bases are TGTGCCAGTAGTATTAGGACAGGGCCCCCGGAGCAGTACTTC.

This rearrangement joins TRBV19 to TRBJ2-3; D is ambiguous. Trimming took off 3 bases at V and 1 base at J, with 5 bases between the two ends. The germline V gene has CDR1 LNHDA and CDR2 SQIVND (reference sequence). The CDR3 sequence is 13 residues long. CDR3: CASSMSGTDTQYF. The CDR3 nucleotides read TGTGCCAGTAGTATGTCAGGCACAGATACGCAGTATTTT.